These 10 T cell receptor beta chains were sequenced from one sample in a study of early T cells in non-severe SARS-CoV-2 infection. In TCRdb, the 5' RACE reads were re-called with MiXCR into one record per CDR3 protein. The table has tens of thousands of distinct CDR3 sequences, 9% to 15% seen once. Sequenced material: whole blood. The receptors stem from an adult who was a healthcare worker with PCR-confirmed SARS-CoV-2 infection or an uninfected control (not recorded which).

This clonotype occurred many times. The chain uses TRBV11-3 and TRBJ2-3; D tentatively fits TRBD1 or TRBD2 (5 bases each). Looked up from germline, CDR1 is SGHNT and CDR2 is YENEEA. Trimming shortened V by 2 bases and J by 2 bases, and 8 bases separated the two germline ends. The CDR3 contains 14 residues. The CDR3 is CASSLRGDTDTQYF. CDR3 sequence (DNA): TGTGCCAGCAGCTTAAGAGGGGACACAGATACGCAGTATTTT.

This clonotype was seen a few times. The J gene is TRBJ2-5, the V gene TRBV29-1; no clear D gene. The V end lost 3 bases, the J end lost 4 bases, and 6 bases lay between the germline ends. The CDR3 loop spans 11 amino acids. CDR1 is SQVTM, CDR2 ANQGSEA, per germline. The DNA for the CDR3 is TGCAGCGTTGATTATGGAGAGACCCAGTACTTC. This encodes CSVDYGETQYF.

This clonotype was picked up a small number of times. CDR3 region: CASSSRGTSNTGELFF. In DNA, the CDR3 is TGTGCCAGCAGCTCGCGCGGGACATCCAACACCGGGGAGCTGTTTTTT. This sequence joins TRBV7-6 and TRBJ2-2; TRBD1 or TRBD2 may be the D gene (6 bases each). Deletions cut 4 bases from V and 2 bases from J, with 14 bases between. This CDR3 contains 16 residues. Germline CDR1 SGHVS, CDR2 FNYEAQ.

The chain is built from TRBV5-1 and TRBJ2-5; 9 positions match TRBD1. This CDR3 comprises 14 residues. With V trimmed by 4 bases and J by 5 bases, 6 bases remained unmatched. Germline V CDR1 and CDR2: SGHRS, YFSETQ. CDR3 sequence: CASSTGQGKETQYF. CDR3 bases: TGCGCCAGCAGCACAGGACAGGGGAAGGAGACCCAGTACTTC.

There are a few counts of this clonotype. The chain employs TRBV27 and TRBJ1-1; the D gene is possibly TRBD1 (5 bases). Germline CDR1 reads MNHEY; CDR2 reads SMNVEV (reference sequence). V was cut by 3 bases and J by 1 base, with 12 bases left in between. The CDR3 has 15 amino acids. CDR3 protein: CASSFRGRPNTEAFF. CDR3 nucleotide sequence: TGTGCCAGCAGTTTTAGGGGAAGACCGAACACTGAAGCTTTCTTT.

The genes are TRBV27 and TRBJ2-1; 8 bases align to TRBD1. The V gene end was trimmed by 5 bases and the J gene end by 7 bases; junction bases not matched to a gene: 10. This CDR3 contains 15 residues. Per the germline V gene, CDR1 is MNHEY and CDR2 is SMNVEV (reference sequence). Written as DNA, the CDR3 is TGTGCCAGCAGTCCCAGCTGGACAGGGTTAAATGAGCAGTTCTTC. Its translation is CASSPSWTGLNEQFF.

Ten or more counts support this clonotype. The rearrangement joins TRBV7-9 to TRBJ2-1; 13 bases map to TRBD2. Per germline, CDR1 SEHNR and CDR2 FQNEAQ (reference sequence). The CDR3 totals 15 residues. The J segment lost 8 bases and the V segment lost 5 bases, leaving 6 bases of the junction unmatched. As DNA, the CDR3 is TGTGCCAGCAGCGAGGGACTAGCGGGATCGGATGAGCAGTTCTTC. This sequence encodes CASSEGLAGSDEQFF.

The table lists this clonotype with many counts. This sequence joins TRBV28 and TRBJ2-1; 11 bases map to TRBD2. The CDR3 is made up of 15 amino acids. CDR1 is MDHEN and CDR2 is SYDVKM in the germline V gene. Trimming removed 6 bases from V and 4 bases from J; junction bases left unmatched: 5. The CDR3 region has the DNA TGTGCCAGCAGCCCCTTAGCGGGAGGGTACAATGAGCAGTTCTTC. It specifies CASSPLAGGYNEQFF.

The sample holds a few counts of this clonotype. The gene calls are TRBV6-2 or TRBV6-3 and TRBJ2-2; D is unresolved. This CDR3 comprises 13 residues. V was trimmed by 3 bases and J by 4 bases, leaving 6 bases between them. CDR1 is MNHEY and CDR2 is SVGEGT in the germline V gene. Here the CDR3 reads CASSYWRTGELFF. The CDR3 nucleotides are TGTGCCAGCAGTTATTGGCGCACCGGGGAGCTGTTTTTT.

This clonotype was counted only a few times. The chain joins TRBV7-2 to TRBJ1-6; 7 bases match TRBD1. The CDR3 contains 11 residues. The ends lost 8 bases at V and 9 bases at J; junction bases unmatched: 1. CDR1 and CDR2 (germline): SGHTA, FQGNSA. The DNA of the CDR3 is TGTGCCAGCGCAGGGGGTTCACCCCTCCACTTT. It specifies CASAGGSPLHF.